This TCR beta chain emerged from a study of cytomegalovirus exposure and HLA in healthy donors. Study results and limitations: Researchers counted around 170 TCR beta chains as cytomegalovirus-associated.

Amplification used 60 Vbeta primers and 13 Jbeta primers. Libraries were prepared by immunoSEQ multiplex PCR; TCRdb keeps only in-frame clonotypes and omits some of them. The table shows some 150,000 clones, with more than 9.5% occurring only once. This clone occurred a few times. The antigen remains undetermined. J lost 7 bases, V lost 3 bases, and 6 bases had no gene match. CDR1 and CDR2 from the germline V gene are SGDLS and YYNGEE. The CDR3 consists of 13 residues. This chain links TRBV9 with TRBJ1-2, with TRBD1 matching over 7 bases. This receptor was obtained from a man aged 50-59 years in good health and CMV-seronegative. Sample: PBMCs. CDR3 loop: CASSGRGGRGYTF. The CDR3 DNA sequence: TGTGCCAGCAGCGGAAGAGGGGGCCGTGGCTACACCTTC.